This T cell receptor beta chain was sequenced for a study of shared T cell receptors in the human thymus. This table comes from immunoSEQ multiplex PCR, and its TCRdb copy is limited to in-frame clones, with some not included. The table records 550,000 to 800,000 clones, around 85% of them present only once. In germline, CDR1 is SGHVS, CDR2 FNYEAQ. The CDR3 has 16 amino acids. The trim removed 5 bases at V and 2 bases at J, leaving 10 bases unmatched. This sample was shared with a second study, whose subject was human thymus T cells.

Sequenced: thymocytes. This rearrangement joins TRBV7-6 to TRBJ2-5, with 8 bases aligning to TRBD2. The receptor was isolated from a girl under three years old with a congenital heart defect. CDR3: CASSIGLAWMQETQYF. The CDR3 DNA reads as TGTGCCAGCAGCATTGGACTAGCTTGGATGCAAGAGACCCAGTACTTC.